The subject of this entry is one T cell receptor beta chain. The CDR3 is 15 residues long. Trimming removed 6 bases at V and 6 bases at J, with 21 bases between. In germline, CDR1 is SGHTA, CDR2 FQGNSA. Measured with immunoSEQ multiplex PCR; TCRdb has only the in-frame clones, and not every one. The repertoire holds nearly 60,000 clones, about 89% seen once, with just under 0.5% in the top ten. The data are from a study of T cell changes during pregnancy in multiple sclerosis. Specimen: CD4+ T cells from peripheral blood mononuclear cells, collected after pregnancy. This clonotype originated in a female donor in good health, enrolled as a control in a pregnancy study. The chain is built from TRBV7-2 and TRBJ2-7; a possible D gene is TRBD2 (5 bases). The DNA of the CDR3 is TGTGCCAGCAGTATCCCCGGACGGAGGCGCGGCGAGCAGTACTTC. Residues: CASSIPGRRRGEQYF.